Listed here is a single T cell receptor beta chain. Its antigen is currently unknown. Profiling relied on immunoSEQ multiplex PCR, and the TCRdb table lists in-frame clones only, not all of them. The sample lists around 190,000 clones; over 80% were seen once. CDR3 size: 13 residues. Between the trimmed V and J ends, which lost 3 bases and 3 bases, there was a span of 10 bases. CDR1 is SGHRS and CDR2 is YFSETQ in the germline V gene. The sample comes from a study of T cell responses to AZD1222 COVID-19 vaccine. Findings of the study overall: The study reported that nearly half of spike-specific TCRs target unmutated variant regions.

The rearrangement uses TRBV5-1 and TRBJ2-7; D is uncertain. Sequencing was performed on peripheral blood, taken on day 0 of AZD1222 vaccination. The TCR sequence derives from an adult in good health. Here the CDR3 reads CASSSDWLYEQYF. The CDR3 DNA is TGCGCCAGCAGCTCCGACTGGCTCTACGAGCAGTACTTC.